One sample yielded the 11 T cell receptor beta chains listed below, sequenced in a study of PD-1 blockade in mismatch repair-deficient tumors. Method: immunoSEQ multiplex PCR; TCRdb's copy keeps in-frame clones and lacks some. The sample yields about 130,000 clones, 88% seen once. Sample: peripheral blood, taken almost 74 weeks after starting pembrolizumab. The receptor set was obtained from an adult with mismatch repair-deficient cancer.

The chain links TRBV7-9 to TRBJ1-3, with D possibly being TRBD1 (5 bases). V was clipped by 3 bases and J by 2 bases, with 14 bases between them. CDR1 and CDR2 from the germline V gene are SEHNR and FQNEAQ (reference sequence). The CDR3 covers 16 residues. CDR3 coding DNA: TGTGCCAGCAGCTTCCGGGTTGGGGCAACTGGAAACACCATATATTTT. This encodes CASSFRVGATGNTIYF. The full variable domain, in which reference TRBV7-9 and TRBJ1-3 provide the parts outside the CDR3, is DTGVSQNPRHKITKRGQNVTFRCDPISEHNRLYWYRQTLGQGPEFLTYFQNEAQLEKSRLLSDRFSAERPKGSFSTLEIQRTEQGDSAMYLCASSFRVGATGNTIYFGEGSWLTVV.

This clone appeared a few times. The chain employs TRBV19 and TRBJ2-3; TRBD2 aligns across 9 bases. Germline V CDR1 and CDR2: LNHDA, SQIVND (reference sequence). This CDR3 is 19 amino acids long. The V and J ends lost 7 bases and 2 bases, in that order; junction bases with no gene match: 19. The CDR3 loop reads CASTAGGGLHFPNTDTQYF. In DNA form, the CDR3 reads TGTGCCAGTACAGCGGGGGGAGGGCTCCACTTTCCTAACACAGATACGCAGTATTTT.

The CDR3, as DNA: TGTGCCAGCAGCTTATCCAGGACAGGAGTCAAAGAGACCCAGTACTTC. Translation gives CASSLSRTGVKETQYF. The chain uses TRBV11-3 and TRBJ2-5, with 7 bases that match TRBD1. The J segment lost 3 bases and the V segment lost 2 bases, leaving 9 bases of the junction unmatched. The V gene's germline CDR1 is SGHNT and CDR2 YENEEA. The CDR3 loop spans 16 amino acids.

The rearrangement joins TRBV10-3 to TRBJ1-5; no clear D gene. The germline V and J ends were trimmed by 11 bases and 3 bases, with 8 bases remaining between them. CDR3 size: 11 residues. Germline V CDR1 and CDR2: ENHRY, SYGVKD. The CDR3 loop is CAAGINQPQHF. The CDR3, as DNA: TGTGCCGCGGGGATCAATCAGCCCCAGCATTTT.

The chain carries TRBV4-1 and TRBJ2-1; 12 positions match TRBD2. The CDR3 totals 16 residues. The germline gives CDR1 MGHRA, CDR2 YSYEKL. The junction had 4 bases not matched to a gene; V was cut back by 1 base and J by 6 bases. CDR3 sequence reads: CASSQVPSGGVNEQFF. CDR3 bases: TGCGCCAGCAGCCAAGTTCCTAGCGGGGGGGTCAATGAGCAGTTCTTC.

J is TRBJ2-3 and V is TRBV5-1, with 9 bases lining up with TRBD1. This CDR3 spans 15 amino acids. J lost 4 bases, V lost 4 bases, and 7 bases had no gene match. The germline CDR1 and CDR2 sequences are SGHRS and YFSETQ. The chain's CDR3 is CASSRAGQGADTQYF. CDR3 sequence (DNA): TGCGCCAGCAGCCGTGCGGGACAGGGTGCAGATACGCAGTATTTT.

The chain combines TRBV5-1 with TRBJ2-7, with 14 nucleotides matching TRBD2. The trim removed 0 bases at V and 4 bases at J, leaving 0 bases unmatched. Germline loops: CDR1 SGHRS, CDR2 YFSETQ. This CDR3 comprises 15 residues. The CDR3 DNA reads as TGCGCCAGCAGCTTGGGACTAGCGGGAGGGTACGAGCAGTACTTC. The encoded protein is CASSLGLAGGYEQYF. The full variable domain, with the rest looked up from reference TRBV5-1 and TRBJ2-7, is KAGVTQTPRYLIKTRGQQVTLSCSPISGHRSVSWYQQTPGQGLQFLFEYFSETQRNKGNFPGRFSGRQFSNSRSEMNVSTLELGDSALYLCASSLGLAGGYEQYFGPGTRLTVT.

The chain combines TRBV7-8 with TRBJ2-2; the match to TRBD2 covers 9 bases. The J segment lost 4 bases and the V segment lost 5 bases, leaving 8 bases of the junction unmatched. This CDR3 contains 16 residues. Per germline, CDR1 SGHVS and CDR2 FQNEAQ. This CDR3 reads CASSTEREARTGELFF. The DNA for the CDR3 is TGTGCCAGCAGCACCGAGCGGGAGGCCCGCACCGGGGAGCTGTTTTTT.

J is TRBJ2-3 and V is TRBV29-1, with D maybe TRBD2 (6 bases). Germline CDR1 is SQVTM and CDR2 is ANQGSEA. The CDR3 is 13 residues long. Trimming removed 6 bases from V and 1 base from J, with 11 bases in between. The DNA for the CDR3 is TGCAGCGTGCCGGGACTCCGCACAGATACGCAGTATTTT. Its protein is CSVPGLRTDTQYF.

The chain has TRBV4-1 and TRBJ2-5; 8 bases map to TRBD1. This CDR3 has 15 residues. The germline CDR1 and CDR2 sequences are MGHRA and YSYEKL. V lost 4 bases, J lost 5 bases, and 9 bases stayed unmatched. As DNA, the CDR3 is TGCGCCAGCAGCCGTTTTGTGGGACAGGCGGAGACCCAGTACTTC. Amino acid sequence: CASSRFVGQAETQYF.

The V gene is TRBV30, the J gene TRBJ2-2, with unresolved D. There are 12 residues in the CDR3. The V gene lost 5 bases and the J gene lost 6 bases, with 10 bases spanning the gap. From germline, CDR1 is GTSNPN and CDR2 SVGIG (reference sequence). CDR3 amino acids: CAWGPVPGELFF. The CDR3 nucleotides read TGTGCCTGGGGCCCTGTCCCCGGGGAGCTGTTTTTT.